A selection of T cell receptor beta chains follows, all from one sample in a study of cytomegalovirus exposure and HLA in healthy donors. TCRdb's table, derived via immunoSEQ multiplex PCR, lists solely in-frame clones and lacks some. This repertoire includes around 40,000 clones. Sequencing used PBMCs. The receptors originated from a man between 40 and 49 years old in good health and CMV-seropositive. Both conserved end residues are part of each CDR3. D genes are given only for firm matches.

J: TRBJ1-2; V: TRBV30; D: TRBD1; DNA: TGTGCCTGGAACGGACAGGGGGCTGGAGGCTACACCTTC; CDR3: CAWNGQGAGGYTF
J: TRBJ2-7; V: TRBV7-9; D: TRBD2; DNA: TGTGCCAGCTTCAGAGCGGGAGGGCCGGGCGAGCAGTACTTC; CDR3: CASFRAGGPGEQYF
J: TRBJ1-4; V: TRBV27; D: TRBD1; DNA: TGTGCCAGCAGATTAATGACAGGGGGCATTGAAAAACTGTTTTTT; CDR3: CASRLMTGGIEKLFF
J: TRBJ2-1; V: TRBV6-6; D: TRBD1; DNA: TGTGCCAGTACGGACAGGGCCGGCAATGAGCAGTTCTTC; CDR3: CASTDRAGNEQFF
J: TRBJ1-4; V: TRBV27; D: TRBD1; DNA: TGTGCCAGCAGTACGTCCGGGACAGGAAAACTGTTTTTT; CDR3: CASSTSGTGKLFF
J: TRBJ2-3; V: TRBV19; D: TRBD2; DNA: TGTGCCAGCCGCTTTGAGGCGGGCGGGAGTCCAGATACGCAGTATTTT; CDR3: CASRFEAGGSPDTQYF
J: TRBJ1-5; V: TRBV2; D: -; DNA: TGTGCCAGCAGTGAAGAGGTAGGGGACTATAGCAATCAGCCCCAGCATTTT; CDR3: CASSEEVGDYSNQPQHF
J: TRBJ2-1; V: TRBV9; D: TRBD2; DNA: TGTGCCAGCAGTGGCCTCGGGGGGAGGTCCAATGAGCAGTTCTTC; CDR3: CASSGLGGRSNEQFF
J: TRBJ1-2; V: TRBV30; D: -; DNA: TGTGCCTGGAGCCAGGGGATCTATGGCTACACCTTC; CDR3: CAWSQGIYGYTF
J: TRBJ1-5; V: TRBV19; D: TRBD1; DNA: TGTGCCAGTAGTAAGGGGACAGGGAGGTTTCAGCCCCAGCATTTT; CDR3: CASSKGTGRFQPQHF
J: TRBJ1-4; V: TRBV2; D: -; DNA: TGTGCCAGCGAACGACAAGTTAGTGAAAAACTGTTTTTT; CDR3: CASERQVSEKLFF
J: TRBJ2-1; V: TRBV28; D: TRBD2; DNA: TGTGCCAGCAGTTCCACACTAGGGGTTAGCGGGTTTAGCTACAATGAGCAGTTCTTC; CDR3: CASSSTLGVSGFSYNEQFF
J: TRBJ2-5; V: TRBV5-5; D: -; DNA: TGTGCCAGCAGCTTGTCAGGGGGGGAGACCCAGTACTTC; CDR3: CASSLSGGETQYF
J: TRBJ2-1; V: TRBV9; D: -; DNA: TGTGCCAGCAGCGTAGAAGGAGAGAACTACAATGAGCAGTTCTTC; CDR3: CASSVEGENYNEQFF
J: TRBJ1-1; V: TRBV30; D: -; DNA: TGTGCCTGGAAATACAGGGACCAGAACACTGAAGCTTTCTTT; CDR3: CAWKYRDQNTEAFF
J: TRBJ1-5; V: TRBV19; D: TRBD1; DNA: TGTGCCAGTACCTCCCACAGGGGGGATAGCAATCAGCCCCAGCATTTT; CDR3: CASTSHRGDSNQPQHF
J: TRBJ2-6; V: TRBV2; D: -; DNA: TGTGCCAGCAGTGACCCAATATCTACAGAGCTGTCTGGGGCCAACGTCCTGACTTTC; CDR3: CASSDPISTELSGANVLTF
J: TRBJ1-2; V: TRBV6-4; D: -; DNA: TGTGCCAGCAGTGACGGGGGGGACCTTACTTTTGGCTACACCTTC; CDR3: CASSDGGDLTFGYTF
J: TRBJ2-7; V: TRBV30; D: -; DNA: TGTGCCTGGGATCAGGGGGGATTTACCTACGAGCAGTACTTC; CDR3: CAWDQGGFTYEQYF
J: TRBJ1-1; V: TRBV5-6; D: -; DNA: TGTGCCAGCAGCTTTCCCACGGGGAACACTGAAGCTTTCTTT; CDR3: CASSFPTGNTEAFF
J: TRBJ2-3; V: TRBV6-5; D: TRBD2; DNA: TGTGCCAGCAGAACTAGCGGGGGCACAGATACGCAGTATTTT; CDR3: CASRTSGGTDTQYF
J: TRBJ1-2; V: TRBV28; D: -; DNA: TGTGCCAGCAGTTCGACAGCAGCGGGCTACACCTTC; CDR3: CASSSTAAGYTF
J: TRBJ2-7; V: TRBV19; D: TRBD1; DNA: TGTGCCAGTAGTGAACTCGACAGGGCCCACGAGCAGTACTTC; CDR3: CASSELDRAHEQYF
J: TRBJ2-7; V: TRBV5-5; D: TRBD1; DNA: TGTGCCAGCAGCCCGGATGGGACAGCGGTTTTCGAGCAGTACTTC; CDR3: CASSPDGTAVFEQYF
J: TRBJ2-1; V: TRBV6-1; D: TRBD1; DNA: TGTGCCAGCAGTGATCCGGGACAGTCGCCTCTCAATGAGCAGTTCTTC; CDR3: CASSDPGQSPLNEQFF
J: TRBJ2-7; V: TRBV9; D: TRBD2; DNA: TGTGCCAGCAGCCCGGGCGGGACTAGCGTACTCTCCTACGAGCAGTACTTC; CDR3: CASSPGGTSVLSYEQYF
J: TRBJ2-3; V: TRBV7-6; D: -; DNA: TGTGCCAGCAGCTTAGGAGCGGATACGCAGTATTTT; CDR3: CASSLGADTQYF
J: TRBJ1-1; V: TRBV28; D: -; DNA: TGTGCCAGCATCCTGGGCAGGGAGGGCATGAACACTGAAGCTTTCTTT; CDR3: CASILGREGMNTEAFF
J: TRBJ2-7; V: TRBV5-5; D: TRBD2; DNA: TGTGCCAGCAGTTTACTAGCGTCCTCATACGAGCAGTACTTC; CDR3: CASSLLASSYEQYF
J: TRBJ1-5; V: TRBV29-1; D: TRBD1; DNA: TGCAGCGTTGGACAGGGAGGGCCCCAGCATTTT; CDR3: CSVGQGGPQHF
J: TRBJ2-7; V: TRBV28; D: -; DNA: TGTGCCAGCATCCCTTGGACAGGGAGGGGCGAGCAGTACTTC; CDR3: CASIPWTGRGEQYF
J: TRBJ2-5; V: TRBV28; D: TRBD1; DNA: TGTGCCAGCAGTCGCCCTGGACAGGGGGCGAAAGAGCAGTACTTC; CDR3: CASSRPGQGAKEQYF